This TCR beta chain was recorded in a study of vaccination effects on CD4 cells after COVID-19. Study outcomes and limitations: Clonal contraction was marked in infection- and vaccine-induced clones late after vaccination.

Germline loops: CDR1 SQVTM, CDR2 ANQGSEA. Losses at the gene ends were 6 bases for V and 5 bases for J; bases not matched to a gene: 7. This CDR3 is built from 13 residues. The count of this clone is one. Its antigen is still unknown. Sequencing was preceded by expansion of antigen-specific CD4+ T cells with viral peptide pools in the ViraFEST assay. The culture ran for nine to eleven days, and then CD4+ T cells were isolated. Having tested negative for nucleocapsid antibodies, the vaccine recipients showed no prior SARS-CoV-2 infection. PBMC were cultured at a few million per well with 8 to 10 IU/ml IL-2 and 7.5 to 10 ug/ml peptides. The method was immunoSEQ multiplex PCR; TCRdb's version includes in-frame clones alone and lacks a portion of them. The sample includes over 55,000 clones, about 80% of them seen just once.

The specimen comprised CD4+ T cells from PBMCs cultured with HCoV-OC43 spike peptides, sampled before COVID-19 vaccination. Subset in this sample: HCoV-OC43 spike overlapping peptide pool stimulation. This TCR derives from a human donor who received a COVID-19 vaccine. The chain uses TRBV29-1 and TRBJ1-1; 9 bases map to TRBD1. CDR3 amino acids: CSVLRDRVTEAFF. CDR3 nucleotides: TGCAGCGTCCTCCGGGACAGGGTAACTGAAGCTTTCTTT.